One sample yielded the 22 T cell receptor beta chains listed below, sequenced in a study of Tregs in tolerant kidney transplant recipients. TCRdb's table, derived via immunoSEQ multiplex PCR, lists solely in-frame clones and lacks some. The profile shows 240,000 or so clones, 84% of them singletons. The sample consisted of CD4+ T cells from blood. The source is a human donor in good health.

This clone was counted a few times. The rearrangement joins TRBV5-6 to TRBJ1-3, with D unclear. Trimming removed 0 bases at V and 0 bases at J, with 7 bases between. This CDR3 region has 15 residues. Germline V gene data show CDR1 as SGHDT and CDR2 as YYEEEE. CDR3 DNA sequence: TGTGCCAGCAGCTTGGAAAGGGTCTCTGGAAACACCATATATTTT. Its translation: CASSLERVSGNTIYF.

V gene TRBV18 combines with J gene TRBJ1-5; 8 bases agree with TRBD1. The CDR3 contains 13 residues. In germline, CDR1 is KGHSH, CDR2 LQKENI. J gave up 10 bases and V 2 bases, and 4 bases lay outside the gene matches. As DNA, the CDR3 is TGTGCCAGCTCACCAGGGACAGGCGGCCCCCAGCATTTT. Translation: CASSPGTGGPQHF.

The chain couples TRBV9 to TRBJ1-3; D is unclear. Germline assignment: CDR1 SGDLS and CDR2 YYNGEE. Trimming shortened V by 3 bases and J by 2 bases, and 6 bases separated the two germline ends. The CDR3 sequence is 13 residues long. Here the CDR3 reads CASSGYTGNTIYF. For the CDR3, the DNA is TGTGCCAGCAGCGGGTACACTGGAAACACCATATATTTT.

This chain's CDR3 is CASSLVIAGGQETQYF. DNA for the CDR3: TGTGCCAGCAGCTTAGTGATAGCGGGGGGGCAAGAGACCCAGTACTTC. This chain links TRBV11-2 with TRBJ2-5; 11 bases line up with TRBD2. The CDR3 runs to 16 residues. Germline V gene lookup returns CDR1 SGHAT and CDR2 FQNNGV. J lost 2 bases, V lost 1 base, and 3 bases had no gene match.

The V gene is TRBV18, the J gene TRBJ2-7; D unclear. V was cut by 2 bases and J by 2 bases, with 4 bases left in between. CDR1 and CDR2 (germline): KGHSH, LQKENI. The CDR3 is made up of 12 amino acids. The CDR3 loop reads CASSPSPYEQYF. The CDR3, as DNA: TGTGCCAGCTCACCATCCCCCTACGAGCAGTACTTC.

The V gene is TRBV18, the J gene TRBJ2-3; 15 nucleotides agree with TRBD2. V shed 8 bases, J shed 6 bases, and the junction held 9 bases outside the gene matches. The germline gives CDR1 KGHSH, CDR2 LQKENI. The CDR3 extends over 16 amino acids. The CDR3 bases are TGTGCCAGCCCATCCGGACTAGCGGGGGGGCGCGATACGCAGTATTTT. It encodes CASPSGLAGGRDTQYF.

V gene TRBV7-2 combines with J gene TRBJ2-3; D uncertain. The length of the CDR3 is 14 residues. Trimming shortened V by 4 bases and J by 2 bases, and 10 bases separated the two germline ends. CDR1 SGHTA and CDR2 FQGNSA come from the germline V gene. CDR3 sequence reads: CASSSPRATDTQYF. CDR3 DNA sequence: TGTGCCAGCAGCTCCCCCCGGGCCACAGATACGCAGTATTTT.

The rearrangement joins TRBV19 to TRBJ1-2, with 7 bases that match TRBD1. Trimming removed 2 bases from V and 0 bases from J; junction bases left unmatched: 3. The CDR3 sequence is 15 residues long. Germline CDR1 is LNHDA and CDR2 is SQIVND (reference sequence). DNA for the CDR3: TGTGCCAGTAGTATAAGGGGGCCAGCTAACTATGGCTACACCTTC. Translated: CASSIRGPANYGYTF.

The chain is built from TRBV9 and TRBJ1-2; tentative D call: TRBD1 (6 bases). The V gene's germline CDR1 is SGDLS and CDR2 YYNGEE. V was shortened by 6 bases and J by 8 bases, with 23 bases between the two germline ends. CDR3 length equals 15 residues. CDR3 sequence reads: CASTPRAGEGGGYTF. The CDR3 region has the DNA TGTGCCAGCACCCCTCGGGCAGGGGAAGGAGGCGGCTACACCTTC.

This chain links TRBV30 with TRBJ2-5; 7 bases map to TRBD2. Trimming at V came to 1 base and at J to 2 bases, leaving 7 bases not matched to a gene. This CDR3 is built from 15 residues. The germline V gene encodes CDR1 GTSNPN and CDR2 SVGIG (reference sequence). CDR3 loop: CAWSEERGLQETQYF. The CDR3 bases are TGTGCCTGGAGTGAAGAGCGGGGCCTACAAGAGACCCAGTACTTC.

The V gene is TRBV11-3, the J gene TRBJ2-2; 9 positions agree with TRBD2. CDR1 and CDR2 (germline): SGHNT, YENEEA. CDR3 size: 15 residues. The V segment lost 5 bases and the J segment 5 bases; nucleotides outside the gene matches: 6. The CDR3 nucleotides are TGTGCCAGCAGCCTCAGCGGGAGGTCTACCGGGGAGCTGTTTTTT. It is translated as CASSLSGRSTGELFF.

This sequence joins TRBV2 and TRBJ1-2, with unresolved D. V lost 6 bases and J 2 bases, leaving 10 bases between the germline ends. The CDR3 sequence is 13 residues long. CDR1 is SNHLY and CDR2 is FYNNEI in the germline V gene. The DNA of the CDR3 is TGTGCCAGCAGAGAGGACGGGAACTATGGCTACACCTTC. It yields the protein CASREDGNYGYTF. Filled out from reference TRBV2 and TRBJ1-2, the complete variable domain reads EPEVTQTPSHQVTQMGQEVILRCVPISNHLYFYWYRQILGQKVEFLVSFYNNEISEKSEIFDDQFSVERPDGSNFTLKIRSTKLEDSAMYFCASREDGNYGYTFGSGTRLTVV.

This clone has just one count. The rearrangement links TRBV6-5 to TRBJ1-2; 8 bases match TRBD1. The germline V gene has CDR1 MNHEY and CDR2 SVGAGI. The ends lost 6 bases at V and 7 bases at J; junction bases unmatched: 4. The CDR3 has 12 residues. The CDR3 reads CASRNTGGGYTF. As DNA, the CDR3 is TGTGCCAGCAGAAATACAGGGGGTGGCTACACCTTC.

The CDR3 DNA sequence: TGTGCCAGTAGCCGTCGGGACACCCGGGGGAACTATGGCTACACCTTC. This encodes CASSRRDTRGNYGYTF. The J gene is TRBJ1-2, the V gene TRBV19, with D perhaps matching TRBD1 (6 bases). V was trimmed by 6 bases and J by 2 bases, leaving 19 bases between them. Germline lookup yields CDR1 LNHDA and CDR2 SQIVND (reference sequence). The CDR3 length is 16 residues.

This clone was found once. CDR3 DNA sequence: TGTGCCAGCAGTGAACGCTGGGACGAGCAGTACTTC. This codes for CASSERWDEQYF. The J gene is TRBJ2-7, the V gene TRBV6-5; D is ambiguous. The CDR3 totals 12 residues. The V gene's germline CDR1 is MNHEY and CDR2 SVGAGI. V lost 5 bases, J lost 5 bases, and 10 bases lay in between.

The rearrangement links TRBV6-1 to TRBJ1-2, with a weak D call TRBD1 (5 bases). V was clipped by 6 bases and J by 2 bases, with 16 bases between them. Per the germline V gene, CDR1 is MNHNS and CDR2 is SASEGT. There are 15 residues in the CDR3. The CDR3 reads CASRAPGRRNYGYTF. DNA of the CDR3: TGTGCCAGCAGGGCCCCGGGACGGCGGAACTATGGCTACACCTTC.

The V and J genes are TRBV6-1 and TRBJ1-5; the match to TRBD1 covers 7 bases. V shed 6 bases, J shed 0 bases, and the junction held 5 bases outside the gene matches. The CDR3 loop spans 15 amino acids. Germline CDR1 and CDR2: MNHNS and SASEGT. The CDR3 DNA reads TGTGCCAGCAGGGAGACAGGGAGTAGCAATCAGCCCCAGCATTTT. Protein product: CASRETGSSNQPQHF.

The chain is built from TRBV21-1 and TRBJ1-5; the table names TRBD1, a call not compared with the DNA. TRBV21-1 is annotated as a pseudogene. The CDR3 is 17 amino acids. Written as DNA, the CDR3 is TGTGCCAGCAGCAAACAGTCTCCAGGTCATAGCAATCAGCCCCAGCATTTT. This encodes CASSKQSPGHSNQPQHF.

This chain links TRBV6-5 with TRBJ1-3, with 7 bases matching TRBD1. V lost 5 bases and J lost 4; bases outside the gene matches: 5. The CDR3 contains 14 residues. Germline lookup yields CDR1 MNHEY and CDR2 SVGAGI. CDR3: CASSPRTGGNTIYF. The CDR3, as DNA: TGTGCCAGCAGTCCCCGGACAGGAGGAAACACCATATATTTT.

The gene calls are TRBV7-2 and TRBJ1-1, with D perhaps TRBD1 (5 bases). Germline CDR1 and CDR2: SGHTA and FQGNSA. V was pared by 5 bases and J by 1 base, with 11 bases between. The CDR3 length is 14 residues. CDR3: CASSGQGWNTEAFF. In DNA, the CDR3 is TGTGCCAGCAGCGGACAAGGTTGGAACACTGAAGCTTTCTTT.

The chain employs TRBV18 and TRBJ1-6, with TRBD1 identical over 7 bases. The CDR3 length is 14 residues. V trimming: 5 bases; J trimming: 7 bases; junction bases outside the gene matches: 5. CDR1 is KGHSH, CDR2 LQKENI, per germline. The chain's CDR3 is CASSMGQSNSPLHF. CDR3 nucleotide sequence: TGTGCCAGCTCAATGGGACAGAGCAATTCACCCCTCCACTTT.

This chain uses TRBV6-1 with TRBJ1-2; no clear D. V gave up 4 bases and J gave up 2 bases, with 8 bases separating them. Per germline, CDR1 MNHNS and CDR2 SASEGT. This CDR3 is built from 13 residues. DNA for the CDR3: TGTGCCAGCAGTGCGGCAGACAACTATGGCTACACCTTC. It is translated as CASSAADNYGYTF.